Below, 22 T cell receptor beta chains from the same sample are listed, as sequenced in a study of shared clonotypes between healthy human individuals. Libraries were prepared by immunoSEQ multiplex PCR; TCRdb keeps only in-frame clonotypes and omits some of them. Of millions of clones listed, 90% to 95% are singletons. The sample consisted of naive CD4+ T cells sorted from blood. Subset defined: CD45RA+ positively selected. The source of these receptors is a man aged 18 to 30 in good health.

The gene calls are TRBV5-1 and TRBJ2-5, with 11 bases lining up with TRBD2. The ends lost 4 bases at V and 1 base at J; junction bases unmatched: 3. The length of the CDR3 is 15 residues. The germline gives CDR1 SGHRS, CDR2 YFSETQ. The CDR3 here is CASSISGGAQETQYF. The DNA for the CDR3 is TGCGCCAGCAGCATTAGCGGGGGGGCCCAAGAGACCCAGTACTTC.

About this clone itself: The same CDR3 arises from other DNA sequences in this sample as well. The gene calls are TRBV5-4 and TRBJ1-2; TRBD1 aligns across 9 bases. The CDR3 covers 13 residues. With V trimmed by 4 bases and J by 5 bases, 3 bases remained unmatched. CDR1 is SGHNT, CDR2 YYREEE, per germline (reference sequence). Written as DNA, the CDR3 is TGTGCCAGCAGCCCTGGACAGGGGTATGGCTACACCTTC. It is translated as CASSPGQGYGYTF.

This chain links TRBV11-2 with TRBJ1-1, with D perhaps matching TRBD1 (6 bases). This CDR3 is built from 16 residues. Germline V gives CDR1 SGHAT, CDR2 FQNNGV. Trimming stripped 5 bases from V and 4 bases from J, with 20 bases between. The CDR3 is CASSPRGRGMSTEAFF. CDR3 DNA sequence: TGTGCCAGCAGCCCTAGGGGGAGGGGGATGAGCACTGAAGCTTTCTTT.

V gene TRBV5-6 combines with J gene TRBJ2-7; TRBD1 aligns across 10 bases. The ends lost 2 bases at V and 2 bases at J; junction bases unmatched: 7. The germline V gene has CDR1 SGHDT and CDR2 YYEEEE. CDR3 length: 16 residues. The CDR3 sequence: CASSFSGTGAPYEQYF. The DNA for the CDR3 is TGTGCCAGCAGCTTCTCCGGGACAGGGGCCCCCTACGAGCAGTACTTC.

The chain uses TRBV2 and TRBJ1-6; no clear D gene. V shed 6 bases and J shed 4 bases, with 7 bases lying between them. The germline CDR1 and CDR2 sequences are SNHLY and FYNNEI. The CDR3 spans 13 residues. The CDR3 protein is CASRGRYNSPLHF. The CDR3 DNA sequence: TGTGCCAGCAGGGGAAGGTATAATTCACCCCTCCACTTT.

As concerns this clone: The same CDR3 arises from other DNA sequences in this sample as well. This chain uses TRBV19 with TRBJ2-1; 8 nucleotides line up with TRBD2. CDR3 length: 13 residues. The V and J ends lost 6 bases and 7 bases, in that order; junction bases with no gene match: 5. Germline V gives CDR1 LNHDA, CDR2 SQIVND (reference sequence). For the CDR3, the DNA is TGTGCCAGTAGGCTAGCGGGCCGAAATGAGCAGTTCTTC. Its protein is CASRLAGRNEQFF.

V usage is TRBV9 and J usage is TRBJ2-2; 10 positions match TRBD2. The CDR3 covers 16 residues. V shed 4 bases, J shed 6 bases, and the junction held 9 bases outside the gene matches. Germline CDR1 reads SGDLS; CDR2 reads YYNGEE. For the CDR3, the DNA is TGTGCCAGCAGCCCCGGACTAGCGGAGGCATCCGGGGAGCTGTTTTTT. It yields the protein CASSPGLAEASGELFF.

CDR3 DNA sequence: TGTGCCAGCAGCTTAAATCGCGGGGAAGGTGGCTACACCTTC. This sequence encodes CASSLNRGEGGYTF. The chain uses TRBV7-8 and TRBJ1-2; D remains ambiguous. The CDR3 is 14 residues long. Looked up from germline, CDR1 is SGHVS and CDR2 is FQNEAQ. The V gene lost 2 bases and the J gene lost 7 bases, with 14 bases spanning the gap.

The chain is built from TRBV28 and TRBJ1-5, with 7 bases matching TRBD1. The germline V gene encodes CDR1 MDHEN and CDR2 SYDVKM. The CDR3 has 14 residues. With V trimmed by 5 bases and J by 7 bases, 8 bases remained unmatched. The DNA of the CDR3 is TGTGCCAGCAGTCGCCAGGGGGGGCGACAGCCCCAGCATTTT. This gives the protein CASSRQGGRQPQHF.

CDR3 in DNA: TGTGCCAGTAGTGCCAATCCCTCCGAGCTGTTTTTT. Translating it yields CASSANPSELFF. This chain joins TRBV19 and TRBJ2-2, with D unresolved. CDR3 length: 12 amino acids. The germline V and J ends were trimmed by 5 bases and 11 bases, with 12 bases remaining between them. Germline-derived CDR1 and CDR2 are LNHDA and SQIVND (reference sequence). The complete variable domain, with remaining parts taken from reference TRBV19 and TRBJ2-2, reads DGGITQSPKYLFRKEGQNVTLSCEQNLNHDAMYWYRQDPGQGLRLIYYSQIVNDFQKGDIAEGYSVSREKKESFPLTVTSAQKNPTAFYLCASSANPSELFFGEGSRLTVL.

The CDR3 DNA is TGTGCCAGCACCTGGGAGCGACGGGATACGCAGTATTTT. Translation gives CASTWERRDTQYF. The chain uses TRBV5-8 and TRBJ2-3, with D perhaps TRBD2 (5 bases). This CDR3 comprises 13 residues. The V end was cut by 6 bases, the J end by 6 bases, with 14 bases between. The germline CDR1 and CDR2 sequences are SGHTS and YDEGEE.

The J gene is TRBJ1-2, the V gene TRBV2; D is possibly TRBD1 (6 bases). The germline CDR1 and CDR2 sequences are SNHLY and FYNNEI. The CDR3 runs to 12 residues. The ends were cut back, 6 bases at V and 5 bases at J, with 10 bases in the middle. In DNA form, the CDR3 reads TGTGCCAGCAGATTACAGGGTTATGGCTACACCTTC. Amino acid sequence: CASRLQGYGYTF.

The chain links TRBV5-1 to TRBJ2-3; D might be TRBD1 (5 bases). V dropped 0 bases and J dropped 6 bases, with 14 bases sitting between them. Germline CDR1 is SGHRS and CDR2 is YFSETQ. The CDR3 is 15 residues long. The chain's CDR3 is CASSLDGAPGDTQYF. The CDR3 DNA follows: TGCGCCAGCAGCTTGGATGGGGCCCCTGGGGATACGCAGTATTTT.

The chain couples TRBV7-9 to TRBJ1-1, with unresolved D. V lost 5 bases to trimming and J lost 1 base, with 14 bases between them. Looked up from germline, CDR1 is SEHNR and CDR2 is FQNEAQ (reference sequence). The length of the CDR3 is 15 residues. Here the CDR3 reads CASSPLSGRNTEAFF. In DNA form, the CDR3 reads TGTGCCAGCAGCCCCCTCTCGGGTCGGAACACTGAAGCTTTCTTT.

On this clone itself: Other DNA variants within this sample encode the same CDR3. The chain recombines TRBV10-3 with TRBJ2-7, with TRBD2 matching 9 bases. V trimming: 0 bases; J trimming: 4 bases; junction bases outside the gene matches: 4. The CDR3 spans 15 residues. CDR1 and CDR2 (germline): ENHRY, SYGVKD. The CDR3 is CAISESDSGSYEQYF. CDR3 in DNA: TGTGCCATCAGTGAGTCGGATAGCGGGAGTTACGAGCAGTACTTC.

The chain joins TRBV6-1 to TRBJ1-6; 7 positions match TRBD1. Germline CDR1 is MNHNS and CDR2 is SASEGT. The CDR3 loop spans 15 amino acids. J was trimmed by 4 bases and V by 6 bases; bases with no gene match: 6. CDR3 protein: CASRGDSLYNSPLHF. The CDR3, as DNA: TGTGCCAGCAGGGGGGACAGTTTATATAATTCACCCCTCCACTTT.

CDR3 DNA sequence: TGCGCCAGCAGTGAAACGGTAGCGGGCGTGAATGAGCAGTTCTTC. Amino acids: CASSETVAGVNEQFF. The rearrangement uses TRBV10-1 and TRBJ2-1, with 7 positions matching TRBD2. There are 15 residues in the CDR3. The V and J ends lost 3 bases and 7 bases, in that order; junction bases with no gene match: 9. Germline CDR1 is WNHNN and CDR2 is SYGVQD (reference sequence).

The chain carries TRBV6-5 and TRBJ1-2; D remains ambiguous. CDR1 and CDR2 (germline): MNHEY, SVGAGI. Trimming stripped 4 bases from V and 4 bases from J, with 16 bases between. The CDR3 contains 15 residues. The CDR3 DNA sequence: TGTGCCAGCAGTTCCTCCCCCGGGGAGGGCTATGGCTACACCTTC. Encoded protein: CASSSSPGEGYGYTF.

A remark on this clone: The junction departs from germline at one end; a sequencing error may be responsible. J is TRBJ1-6 and V is TRBV18, with 8 bases aligning to TRBD1. Germline V gene data show CDR1 as KGHSH and CDR2 as LQKENI. The CDR3 totals 13 residues. The CDR3 DNA follows: TGTGCCAGCTCACCGGGCGGTCAGGGACAGGTTTACTTT. It translates to CASSPGGQGQVYF.

The rearrangement uses TRBV5-8 and TRBJ1-5; no reliable D call. Germline loops: CDR1 SGHTS, CDR2 YDEGEE. V shed 0 bases and J shed 2 bases, with 12 bases lying between them. The CDR3 is 16 residues long. The CDR3 region has the DNA TGTGCCAGCAGCTTGGCTTTTGGAACAGGCAATCAGCCCCAGCATTTT. It is translated as CASSLAFGTGNQPQHF.

Details on this clone: Additional DNA sequences in this sample encode the identical CDR3. This sequence joins TRBV7-9 and TRBJ1-4; 8 nucleotides agree with TRBD1. The CDR3 contains 14 residues. The ends lost 5 bases at V and 8 bases at J; junction bases unmatched: 7. Germline values: CDR1 SEHNR, CDR2 FQNEAQ (reference sequence). The chain's CDR3 is CASSLGQGPEKLFF. DNA for the CDR3: TGTGCCAGCAGCCTCGGACAGGGACCCGAAAAACTGTTTTTT.

The V call is TRBV7-9, the J call TRBJ2-1, with a possible D match to TRBD1 (5 bases). The germline V and J ends were trimmed by 5 bases and 0 bases, with 11 bases remaining between them. In germline, CDR1 is SEHNR, CDR2 FQNEAQ (reference sequence). The CDR3 is 15 residues long. CDR3 sequence (DNA): TGTGCCAGCAGCCTCGACAGAGCCTCCTACAATGAGCAGTTCTTC. It codes for CASSLDRASYNEQFF.